Shown below are 20 T cell receptor beta chains from a single sample sequenced in a study of T cell responses to AZD1222 COVID-19 vaccine. The assay was immunoSEQ multiplex PCR, and TCRdb's table has in-frame clones only and misses some. Here the sample spans 250,000 to 300,000 clones, around 93% being singletons. The material was peripheral blood, obtained 28 days after the second AZD1222 dose. The receptors were gathered from an adult who received the AZD1222 COVID-19 vaccine.

This clone has just a few counts. J is TRBJ2-7 and V is TRBV3-1 (or the pseudogene TRBV3-2); 13 bases are shared with TRBD2. CDR1 is LGHDT and CDR2 is YNNKEL in the germline V gene (reference sequence). The junction had 11 bases not matched to a gene; V was cut back by 2 bases and J by 7 bases. CDR3 length: 17 residues. The CDR3 DNA sequence: TGTGCCAGCAGCCAACTCCGGCCCGGGACTAGCGGGATTGAGCAGTACTTC. The encoded protein is CASSQLRPGTSGIEQYF.

The chain has TRBV28 and TRBJ1-2; D is undetermined. V was cut by 3 bases and J by 8 bases, with 13 bases left in between. The CDR3 has 13 residues. The V gene's germline CDR1 is MDHEN and CDR2 SYDVKM. The CDR3 region is CASSLEPHTGYTF. The DNA for the CDR3 is TGTGCCAGCAGTTTGGAACCCCACACCGGCTACACCTTC.

The V gene is TRBV30, the J gene TRBJ2-1; the match to TRBD2 covers 7 bases. CDR3 length: 14 residues. Trimming cost V 2 bases and J 9 bases; bases outside gene matches: 10. Germline lookup yields CDR1 GTSNPN and CDR2 SVGIG (reference sequence). The CDR3 reads CAWSRGGSRSEQFF. CDR3 nucleotides: TGTGCCTGGAGTAGAGGCGGGAGTAGGAGTGAGCAGTTCTTC. The complete variable domain, with remaining parts taken from reference TRBV30 and TRBJ2-1, reads SQTIHQWPATLVQPVGSPLSLECTVEGTSNPNLYWYRQAAGRGLQLLFYSVGIGQISSEVPQNLSASRPQDRQFILSSKKLLLSDSGFYLCAWSRGGSRSEQFFGPGTRLTVL.

This clone has only one observation. The rearrangement joins TRBV24-1 to TRBJ1-5; tentative D call: TRBD1 (6 bases). Trimming took off 5 bases at V and 3 bases at J, with 16 bases between the two ends. CDR1 is KGHDR and CDR2 is SFDVKD in the germline V gene. The CDR3 is 16 amino acids. CDR3 sequence reads: CATSAPGAGDNQPQHF. The CDR3 DNA reads as TGTGCCACCAGTGCTCCGGGGGCAGGTGACAATCAGCCCCAGCATTTT.

The chain uses TRBV29-1 and TRBJ1-5; tentative D call: TRBD1 (5 bases). Germline V gives CDR1 SQVTM, CDR2 ANQGSEA. This CDR3 has 13 residues. V lost 1 base and J 6 bases, leaving 10 bases between the germline ends. CDR3 region: CSVEGGRGQPQHF. For the CDR3, the DNA is TGCAGCGTTGAAGGTGGTAGGGGTCAGCCCCAGCATTTT.

The V call is TRBV28, the J call TRBJ1-2; D gene unclear. The CDR3 loop spans 12 amino acids. Trimming stripped 9 bases from V and 4 bases from J, with 12 bases between. Germline CDR1 MDHEN, CDR2 SYDVKM. The CDR3 coding sequence is TGTGCCAGTCTGAACGGGAGCTATGGCTACACCTTC. Encoded protein: CASLNGSYGYTF.

V usage is TRBV9 and J usage is TRBJ1-1; a weak D match, TRBD1 (5 bases). The CDR3 consists of 15 residues. CDR1 and CDR2 from the germline V gene are SGDLS and YYNGEE. V was pared by 0 bases and J by 0 bases, with 9 bases between. The CDR3 DNA sequence: TGTGCCAGCAGCGTAGCATCGACAGTGAACACTGAAGCTTTCTTT. Its translation is CASSVASTVNTEAFF.

The chain employs TRBV19 and TRBJ1-2; 8 positions agree with TRBD1. The CDR3 consists of 15 residues. The V gene's germline CDR1 is LNHDA and CDR2 SQIVND (reference sequence). Losses at the gene ends were 0 bases for V and 3 bases for J; bases not matched to a gene: 3. This CDR3 reads CASSIDRGRDYGYTF. In nucleotides, the CDR3 is TGTGCCAGTAGTATAGACAGGGGGCGAGACTATGGCTACACCTTC.

The chain has TRBV7-9 and TRBJ1-2; D gene uncertain. The CDR3 runs 12 residues. The germline gives CDR1 SEHNR, CDR2 FQNEAQ (reference sequence). The ends were cut back, 5 bases at V and 8 bases at J, with 12 bases in the middle. The CDR3 DNA is TGTGCCAGCAGCCCGTTAGAGGGAGGCTACACCTTC. Translation gives CASSPLEGGYTF. Variable domain in full (rest from reference TRBV7-9 and TRBJ1-2): DTGVSQNPRHKITKRGQNVTFRCDPISEHNRLYWYRQTLGQGPEFLTYFQNEAQLEKSRLLSDRFSAERPKGSFSTLEIQRTEQGDSAMYLCASSPLEGGYTFGSGTRLTVV.

This chain links TRBV6-5 with TRBJ2-7, with 10 positions matching TRBD2. Germline CDR1 MNHEY, CDR2 SVGAGI. The CDR3 extends over 14 amino acids. V shed 6 bases, J shed 6 bases, and the junction held 8 bases outside the gene matches. DNA for the CDR3: TGTGCCAGCAGCCACAGCGGGGGGGTTGCCGAGCAGTACTTC. The encoded protein is CASSHSGGVAEQYF.

The chain joins TRBV5-1 to TRBJ2-1, with 11 bases identical to TRBD2. The CDR3 is made up of 15 amino acids. Germline lookup yields CDR1 SGHRS and CDR2 YFSETQ. The V and J ends lost 3 bases and 4 bases, in that order; junction bases with no gene match: 3. The CDR3 sequence: CASSWRLAGYNEQFF. CDR3 nucleotide sequence: TGCGCCAGCAGCTGGAGACTAGCGGGGTACAATGAGCAGTTCTTC. Variable domain in full (rest from reference TRBV5-1 and TRBJ2-1): KAGVTQTPRYLIKTRGQQVTLSCSPISGHRSVSWYQQTPGQGLQFLFEYFSETQRNKGNFPGRFSGRQFSNSRSEMNVSTLELGDSALYLCASSWRLAGYNEQFFGPGTRLTVL.

The rearrangement joins TRBV2 to TRBJ1-6; 8 bases match TRBD1. From germline, CDR1 is SNHLY and CDR2 FYNNEI. Losses at the gene ends were 4 bases for V and 11 bases for J; bases not matched to a gene: 1. This CDR3 comprises 12 residues. In nucleotides, the CDR3 is TGTGCCAGCAGTGTGACAGGGGCACCCCTCCACTTT. This codes for CASSVTGAPLHF. The variable domain in full, completed from reference TRBV2 and TRBJ1-6, reads EPEVTQTPSHQVTQMGQEVILRCVPISNHLYFYWYRQILGQKVEFLVSFYNNEISEKSEIFDDQFSVERPDGSNFTLKIRSTKLEDSAMYFCASSVTGAPLHFGNGTRLTVT.

This chain joins TRBV9 and TRBJ2-5, with 16 bases aligning to TRBD2. Germline V gives CDR1 SGDLS, CDR2 YYNGEE. The CDR3 length is 17 residues. Trimming removed 4 bases from V and 3 bases from J; junction bases left unmatched: 6. The CDR3: CASSPGTSGGAKETQYF. The CDR3 DNA follows: TGTGCCAGCAGCCCCGGGACTAGCGGGGGGGCCAAAGAGACCCAGTACTTC.

This clone was seen only a few times. The chain is built from TRBV18 and TRBJ1-5; 7 nucleotides line up with TRBD1. This CDR3 is 15 amino acids long. The germline V gene has CDR1 KGHSH and CDR2 LQKENI. The V segment lost 6 bases and the J segment 0 bases; nucleotides outside the gene matches: 5. CDR3 nucleotides: TGTGCCAGCTCTACGACAGGGAATAGCAATCAGCCCCAGCATTTT. This sequence encodes CASSTTGNSNQPQHF.

The chain combines TRBV28 with TRBJ1-2, with D possibly being TRBD1 (6 bases). V was pared by 2 bases and J by 7 bases, with 11 bases between. There are 13 residues in the CDR3. Germline V gives CDR1 MDHEN, CDR2 SYDVKM. The CDR3, as DNA: TGTGCCAGCAGTTTACTGGGGGCTTTTGGCTACACCTTC. Protein product: CASSLLGAFGYTF.

The rearrangement uses TRBV25-1 and TRBJ1-4; 7 bases fit TRBD1. Per germline, CDR1 MGHDK and CDR2 SYGVNS. This CDR3 is built from 15 residues. V dropped 5 bases and J dropped 3; count of bases not matched to a gene: 6. Written as DNA, the CDR3 is TGTGCCAGCAGTCCTCACGGGACAGCTAATGAAAAACTGTTTTTT. Protein: CASSPHGTANEKLFF.

J is TRBJ2-3 and V is TRBV11-2, with D unresolved. From germline, CDR1 is SGHAT and CDR2 FQNNGV. This CDR3 region has 12 residues. V lost 3 bases to trimming and J lost 6 bases, with 7 bases between them. The CDR3 DNA is TGTGCCAGCAGCTTTTCCGGTGATACGCAGTATTTT. Protein sequence: CASSFSGDTQYF.

This clone was observed a single time. The V call is TRBV19, the J call TRBJ2-7; D may be TRBD1 or TRBD2 (5 bases each). V was shortened by 6 bases and J by 3 bases, with 21 bases between the two germline ends. Germline assignment: CDR1 LNHDA and CDR2 SQIVND (reference sequence). There are 16 residues in the CDR3. The CDR3 loop is CASSYDRGNPLYEQYF. Written as DNA, the CDR3 is TGTGCCAGTAGCTACGACCGGGGCAACCCCCTCTACGAGCAGTACTTC.

A single count supports this clone. This rearrangement joins TRBV7-2 to TRBJ2-7, with 7 bases identical to TRBD2. Germline trimming cut 2 bases from V and 6 bases from J; bases unmatched to any gene: 13. The CDR3 is made up of 16 amino acids. In germline, CDR1 is SGHTA, CDR2 FQGNSA. The CDR3 DNA reads TGTGCCAGCAGCTTAAGTCGCGCGGGAGACGGGGGCGAGCAGTACTTC. It translates to CASSLSRAGDGGEQYF.

This sequence joins TRBV7-8 and TRBJ2-1; 9 bases are a match to TRBD1. V shed 2 bases and J 3 bases; nucleotides not matched to a gene: 2. CDR1 is SGHVS, CDR2 FQNEAQ, per germline. The CDR3 contains 15 residues. For the CDR3, the DNA is TGTGCCAGCAGCTTACCGGACAGGGGCTACAATGAGCAGTTCTTC. Translation gives CASSLPDRGYNEQFF.